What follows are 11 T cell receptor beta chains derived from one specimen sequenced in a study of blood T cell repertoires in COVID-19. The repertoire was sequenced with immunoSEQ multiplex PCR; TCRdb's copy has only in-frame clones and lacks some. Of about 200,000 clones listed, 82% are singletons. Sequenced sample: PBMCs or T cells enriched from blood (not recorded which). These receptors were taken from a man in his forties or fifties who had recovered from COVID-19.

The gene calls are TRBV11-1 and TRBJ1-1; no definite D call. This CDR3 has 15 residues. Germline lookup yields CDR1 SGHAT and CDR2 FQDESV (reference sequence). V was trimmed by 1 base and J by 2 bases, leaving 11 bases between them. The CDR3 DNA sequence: TGTGCCAGCAGCTTAGATCGGAGCCTAAACACTGAAGCTTTCTTT. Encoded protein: CASSLDRSLNTEAFF.

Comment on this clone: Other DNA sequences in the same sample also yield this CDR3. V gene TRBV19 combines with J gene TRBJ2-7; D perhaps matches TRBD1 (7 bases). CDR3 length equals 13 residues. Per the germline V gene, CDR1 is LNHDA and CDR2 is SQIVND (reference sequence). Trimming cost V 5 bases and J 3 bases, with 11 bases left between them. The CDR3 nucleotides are TGTGCCAGTAGTCGGCGGGACAGCTACGAGCAGTACTTC. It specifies CASSRRDSYEQYF.

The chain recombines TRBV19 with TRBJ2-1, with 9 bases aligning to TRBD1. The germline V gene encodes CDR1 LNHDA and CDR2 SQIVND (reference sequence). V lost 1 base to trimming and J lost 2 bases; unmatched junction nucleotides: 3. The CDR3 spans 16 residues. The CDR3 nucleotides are TGTGCCAGTAGTATAGGGACAGGGGCTACCTACAATGAGCAGTTCTTC. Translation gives CASSIGTGATYNEQFF. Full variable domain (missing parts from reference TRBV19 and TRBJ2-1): DGGITQSPKYLFRKEGQNVTLSCEQNLNHDAMYWYRQDPGQGLRLIYYSQIVNDFQKGDIAEGYSVSREKKESFPLTVTSAQKNPTAFYLCASSIGTGATYNEQFFGPGTRLTVL.

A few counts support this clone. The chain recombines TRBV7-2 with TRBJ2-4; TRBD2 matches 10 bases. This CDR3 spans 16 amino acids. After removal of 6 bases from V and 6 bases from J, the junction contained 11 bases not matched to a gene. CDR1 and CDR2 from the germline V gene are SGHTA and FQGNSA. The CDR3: CASRPPGLAGGNIQYF. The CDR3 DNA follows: TGTGCCAGCAGACCTCCGGGGTTAGCGGGAGGAAACATTCAGTACTTC.

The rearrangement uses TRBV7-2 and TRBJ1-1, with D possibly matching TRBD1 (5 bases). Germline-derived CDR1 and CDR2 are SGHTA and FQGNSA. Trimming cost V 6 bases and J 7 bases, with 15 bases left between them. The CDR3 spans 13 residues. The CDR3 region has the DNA TGTGCCAGCAGGATTAGACAGATGGATGAAGCTTTCTTT. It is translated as CASRIRQMDEAFF.

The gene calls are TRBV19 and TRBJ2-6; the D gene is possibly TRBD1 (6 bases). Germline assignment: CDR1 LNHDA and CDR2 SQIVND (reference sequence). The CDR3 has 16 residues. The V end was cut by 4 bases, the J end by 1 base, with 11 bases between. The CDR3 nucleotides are TGTGCCAGTAGTAGAACAGGGAGATCTGGGGCCAACGTCCTGACTTTC. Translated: CASSRTGRSGANVLTF.

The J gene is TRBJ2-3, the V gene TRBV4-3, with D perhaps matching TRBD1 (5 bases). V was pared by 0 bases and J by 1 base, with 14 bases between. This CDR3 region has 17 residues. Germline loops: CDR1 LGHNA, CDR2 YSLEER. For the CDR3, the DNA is TGCGCCAGCAGCCAAGACGGCAGGGTCGTTGGCACAGATACGCAGTATTTT. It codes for CASSQDGRVVGTDTQYF.

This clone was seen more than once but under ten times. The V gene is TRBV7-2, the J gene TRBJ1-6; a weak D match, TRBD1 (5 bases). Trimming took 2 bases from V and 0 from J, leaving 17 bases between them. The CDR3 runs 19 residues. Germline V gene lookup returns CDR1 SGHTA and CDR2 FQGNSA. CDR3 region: CASSLWGGAPSSYNSPLHF. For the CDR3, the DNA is TGTGCCAGCAGCTTATGGGGGGGAGCACCGAGCTCCTATAATTCACCCCTCCACTTT.

CDR3 sequence reads: CASSSYRGRSYEQYF. The CDR3 DNA reads as TGTGCCAGCAGCTCCTACAGGGGGCGCAGCTACGAGCAGTACTTC. The V call is TRBV7-2, the J call TRBJ2-7; 9 bases agree with TRBD1. In germline, CDR1 is SGHTA, CDR2 FQGNSA. This CDR3 has 15 residues. Unmatched junction bases numbered 7, after V lost 4 bases and J lost 3 bases. The complete variable domain, with remaining parts taken from reference TRBV7-2 and TRBJ2-7, reads GAGVSQSPSNKVTEKGKDVELRCDPISGHTALYWYRQSLGQGLEFLIYFQGNSAPDKSGLPSDRFSAERTGGSVSTLTIQRTQQEDSAVYLCASSSYRGRSYEQYFGPGTRLTVT.

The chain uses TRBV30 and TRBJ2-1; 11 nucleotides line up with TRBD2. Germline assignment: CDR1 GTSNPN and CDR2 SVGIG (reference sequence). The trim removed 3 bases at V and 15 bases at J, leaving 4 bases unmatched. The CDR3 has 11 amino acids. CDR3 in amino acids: CAWRTSGSRFF. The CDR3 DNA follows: TGTGCCTGGAGAACTAGCGGGAGTAGGTTCTTC.

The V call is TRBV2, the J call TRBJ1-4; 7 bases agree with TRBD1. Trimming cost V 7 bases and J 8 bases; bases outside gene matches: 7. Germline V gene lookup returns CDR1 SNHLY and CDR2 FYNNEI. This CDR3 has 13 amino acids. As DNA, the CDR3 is TGTGCCAGCACCGACAGGGTATTGGAAAAACTGTTTTTT. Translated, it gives CASTDRVLEKLFF. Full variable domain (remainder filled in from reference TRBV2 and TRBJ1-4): EPEVTQTPSHQVTQMGQEVILRCVPISNHLYFYWYRQILGQKVEFLVSFYNNEISEKSEIFDDQFSVERPDGSNFTLKIRSTKLEDSAMYFCASTDRVLEKLFFGSGTQLSVL.